The rows below give T cell receptor beta chains drawn from one sample of a study of cytomegalovirus exposure and HLA in healthy donors. Clones were sequenced by immunoSEQ multiplex PCR, and TCRdb holds only the in-frame ones, with some missing. Of over 100,000 clones in the sample, 66% were seen once. Sequencing used PBMCs. The receptor set was obtained from a man aged 18-30 years in good health and CMV-seronegative. The conserved cysteine and the conserved F or W are not part of the CDR3 here.

>TRBJ2-1|TRBV7-9
ASRGGENNEQF
>TRBJ1-5|TRBV29-1
SARQGINQPQH
>TRBJ1-4|TRBV18
ASSPVGGVGEKLF
>TRBJ2-3|TRBV4-1
ASSHDGLAAYTDTQY
>TRBJ1-2|TRBV9
ASSVGGGQDGYT
>TRBJ1-2|TRBV2
ASIRGPYGYT
>TRBJ1-2|TRBV28
ASRPLPGQGFCGYT
>TRBJ1-4|TRBV6-5
ASSATGSRDEKLF
>TRBJ1-2|TRBV30
AWSVRGEEGYT
>TRBJ2-1|TRBV9
ASSASSGRLRNNEQF
>TRBJ2-7|TRBV2
ARAGASSYEQY
>TRBJ2-7|TRBV27
SSSLSIAGGGEQY
>TRBJ2-7|TRBV5-1
ASSLMTGNYEQY
>TRBJ2-5|TRBV7-8
ASSLGAQGAAETQY
>TRBJ2-7|TRBV19
ASSISDRTYEQY
>TRBJ1-2|TRBV5-6
ASSLTGASGYT
>TRBJ2-3|TRBV5-4
ASSLDRGLTDTQY
>TRBJ2-7|TRBV29-1
SALSGSREQY
>TRBJ2-1|TRBV19
ASRQDREQF
>TRBJ2-1|TRBV6-1
ASSQTPGVHEQF
>TRBJ1-3|TRBV19
ASSISARTGNTIY
>TRBJ1-4|TRBV10-3
AIGVGQGTKVEKLF
>TRBJ2-1|TRBV28
ASALWSGNEQF
>TRBJ1-2|TRBV5-1
ASSLNRALEGYT
>TRBJ2-7|TRBV29-1
SVEGLAEPYEQY
>TRBJ2-1|TRBV6-1
ASSPSSGGYNEQF
>TRBJ2-1|TRBV30
AWSTAILASEQF
>TRBJ2-7|TRBV13
ASRRWRSYEQY
>TRBJ1-2|TRBV28
ASSLRTGNYGYT
>TRBJ2-5|TRBV12-5
ASGGTGPQETQY
>TRBJ2-7|TRBV5-1
ASSLPGQAAYEQY
>TRBJ1-6|TRBV4-1
ASSQAKGLDSPLH
>TRBJ2-1|TRBV9
ASSPASMEGKQF
>TRBJ2-1|TRBV5-1
ASSKDGLYNEQF
>TRBJ2-3|TRBV18
ASSPDSHGQY
>TRBJ2-1|TRBV30
AWSEDSGGVGNEQF
>TRBJ2-1|TRBV6-1
ASSEDWSTSEQF
>TRBJ1-2|TRBV15
ATSASDMGGEGYT